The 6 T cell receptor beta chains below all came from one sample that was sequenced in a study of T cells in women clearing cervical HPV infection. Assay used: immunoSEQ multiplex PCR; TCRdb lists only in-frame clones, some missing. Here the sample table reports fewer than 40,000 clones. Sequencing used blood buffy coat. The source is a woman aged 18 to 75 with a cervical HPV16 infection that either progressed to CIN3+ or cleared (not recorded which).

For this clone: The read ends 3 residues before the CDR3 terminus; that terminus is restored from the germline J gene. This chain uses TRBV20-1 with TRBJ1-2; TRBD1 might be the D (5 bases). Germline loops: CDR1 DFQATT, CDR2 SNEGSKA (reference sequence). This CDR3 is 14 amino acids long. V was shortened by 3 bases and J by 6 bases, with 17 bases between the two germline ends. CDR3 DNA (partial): TGCAGTGCTAGCCGAGGGGAAAAGGAAGATGGC. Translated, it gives CSASRGEKEDG. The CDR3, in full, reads CSASRGEKEDGYTF.

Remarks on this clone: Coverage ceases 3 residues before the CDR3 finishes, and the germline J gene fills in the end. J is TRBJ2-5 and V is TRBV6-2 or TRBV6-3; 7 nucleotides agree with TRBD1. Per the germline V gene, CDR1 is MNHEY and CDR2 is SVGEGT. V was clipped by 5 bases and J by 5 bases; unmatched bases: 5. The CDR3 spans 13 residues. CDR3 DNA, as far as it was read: TGTGCCAGCAGTGACAGGGTACCTGAGACC. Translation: CASSDRVPET. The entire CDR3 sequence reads CASSDRVPETQYF.

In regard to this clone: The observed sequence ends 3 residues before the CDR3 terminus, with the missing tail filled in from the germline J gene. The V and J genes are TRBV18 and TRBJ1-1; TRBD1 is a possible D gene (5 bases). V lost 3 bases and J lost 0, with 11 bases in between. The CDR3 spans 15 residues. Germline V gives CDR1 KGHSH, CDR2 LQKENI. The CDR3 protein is CASSPPGGMNTEAFF. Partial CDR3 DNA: TGTGCCAGCTCACCGCCGGGGGGGATGAACACTGAA.

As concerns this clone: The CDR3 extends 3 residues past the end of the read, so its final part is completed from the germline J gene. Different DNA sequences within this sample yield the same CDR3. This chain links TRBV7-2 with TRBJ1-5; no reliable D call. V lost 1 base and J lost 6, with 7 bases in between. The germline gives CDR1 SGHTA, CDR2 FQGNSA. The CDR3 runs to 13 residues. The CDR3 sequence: CASSLDRGQPQHF. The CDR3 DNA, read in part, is TGTGCCAGCAGCTTAGATCGAGGTCAGCCC.

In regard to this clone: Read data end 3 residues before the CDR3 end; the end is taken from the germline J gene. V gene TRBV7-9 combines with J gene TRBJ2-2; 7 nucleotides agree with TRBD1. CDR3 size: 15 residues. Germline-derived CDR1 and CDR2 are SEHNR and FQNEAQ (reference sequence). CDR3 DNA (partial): TGTGCCAGCAGCGCGCAGACAGGGCGGAATTCACCG. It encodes CASSAQTGRNSP. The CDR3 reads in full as CASSAQTGRNSPLFF.

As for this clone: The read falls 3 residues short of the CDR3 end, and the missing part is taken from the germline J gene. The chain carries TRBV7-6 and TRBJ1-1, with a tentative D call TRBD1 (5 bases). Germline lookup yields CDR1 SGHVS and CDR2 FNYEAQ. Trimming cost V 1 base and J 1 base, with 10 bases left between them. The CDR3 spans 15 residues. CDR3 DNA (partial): TGTGCCAGCAGCTTAGAGGTCGACAGGAACACTGAA. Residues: CASSLEVDRNTE. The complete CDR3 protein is CASSLEVDRNTEAFF.